The 7 T cell receptor beta chains presented below share a single source sample, sequenced in a study of blood T cell repertoires in COVID-19. Sequencing was performed with immunoSEQ multiplex PCR; in TCRdb, only in-frame clones are kept and a portion is missing. The table includes under 500,000 clones, around 88% detected once. The specimen sequenced was peripheral blood. These TCRs come from a woman in her twenties or thirties with acute or convalescent COVID-19.

V is TRBV12-3 or TRBV12-4 and J is TRBJ1-2, with no clear D. V was trimmed by 1 base and J by 4 bases, leaving 7 bases between them. CDR3 length: 13 residues. CDR3 residues: CASSLGLRYGYTF. CDR3 nucleotide sequence: TGTGCCAGCAGTTTAGGGCTCCGCTATGGCTACACCTTC.

This rearrangement joins TRBV30 to TRBJ2-2; 10 bases align to TRBD2. The CDR3 sequence is 13 residues long. Germline trimming cut 8 bases from V and 4 bases from J; bases unmatched to any gene: 4. Germline loops: CDR1 GTSNPN, CDR2 SVGIG (reference sequence). CDR3 coding DNA: TGTGCCCTCCTAGCGGGGGCCACCGGGGAGCTGTTTTTT. As protein: CALLAGATGELFF.

The rearrangement uses TRBV5-6 and TRBJ2-7, with D possibly matching TRBD1 (6 bases). V gave up 2 bases and J gave up 3 bases, with 15 bases separating them. Germline CDR1 and CDR2: SGHDT and YYEEEE. The CDR3 is made up of 15 amino acids. The CDR3 sequence: CASSLGVRGIYEQYF. CDR3 nucleotide sequence: TGTGCCAGCAGCTTAGGGGTTAGGGGGATCTACGAGCAGTACTTC. Using reference TRBV5-6 and TRBJ2-7 for the parts outside the CDR3, the full variable domain is DAGVTQSPTHLIKTRGQQVTLRCSPKSGHDTVSWYQQALGQGPQFIFQYYEEEERQRGNFPDRFSGHQFPNYSSELNVNALLLGDSALYLCASSLGVRGIYEQYFGPGTRLTVT.

This chain connects TRBV29-1 to TRBJ2-3, with D perhaps TRBD2 (5 bases). The V and J ends lost 6 bases and 2 bases respectively, with 15 bases between them. The CDR3 has 14 amino acids. Looked up from germline, CDR1 is SQVTM and CDR2 is ANQGSEA. The CDR3 is CSVEGYGSTDTQYF. DNA for the CDR3: TGCAGCGTAGAGGGTTATGGGTCCACAGATACGCAGTATTTT.

The chain is built from TRBV18 and TRBJ1-1; 7 bases agree with TRBD1. Germline values: CDR1 KGHSH, CDR2 LQKENI. The CDR3 extends over 15 amino acids. After removal of 5 bases from V and 4 bases from J, the junction contained 10 bases not matched to a gene. CDR3: CASSNERQGSTEAFF. The CDR3 region has the DNA TGTGCCAGCTCAAACGAACGACAGGGTAGCACTGAAGCTTTCTTT.

This rearrangement joins TRBV7-3 to TRBJ2-6; weak D call: TRBD1 (6 bases). V was clipped by 2 bases and J by 2 bases, with 13 bases between them. This CDR3 has 17 amino acids. In germline, CDR1 is SGHTA, CDR2 FQGTGA. DNA of the CDR3: TGTGCCAGCAGCTTATGGCACAGGGACGCTGGGGCCAACGTCCTGACTTTC. It encodes CASSLWHRDAGANVLTF. The complete variable domain, with remaining parts taken from reference TRBV7-3 and TRBJ2-6, reads GAGVSQTPSNKVTEKGKYVELRCDPISGHTALYWYRQSLGQGPEFLIYFQGTGAADDSGLPNDRFFAVRPEGSVSTLKIQRTERGDSAVYLCASSLWHRDAGANVLTFGAGSRLTVL.

This clone came up once. The rearrangement links TRBV15 to TRBJ1-5, with 8 positions matching TRBD1. This CDR3 is built from 16 residues. V dropped 1 base and J dropped 3; count of bases not matched to a gene: 5. Germline V gives CDR1 LNHNV, CDR2 YYDKDF (reference sequence). CDR3 sequence: CATSRGLTGDNQPQHF. CDR3 nucleotide sequence: TGTGCCACCAGCAGAGGGTTGACAGGGGACAATCAGCCCCAGCATTTT.